This TCR beta chain originates from a study of Graves' ophthalmopathy and Graves' hyperthyroidism listed by TCRdb under 2018. Looking at the study overall: Peripheral blood was collected at initial diagnosis, before any treatment. The study used TCR beta repertoire signatures to distinguish Graves' ophthalmopathy from Graves' hyperthyroidism and to predict progression to ophthalmopathy. In total, approximately 130 blood samples were TCR-sequenced: 43 ophthalmopathy, some 75 hyperthyroidism and about 17 hyperthyroidism-to-ophthalmopathy patients. A discovery set of 100 patients (roughly 41 ophthalmopathy, 55 to 65 stable hyperthyroidism) was enrolled to explore V-J signatures distinguishing ophthalmopathy from hyperthyroidism. For independent validation, a separate cohort was made up of fewer than 20 hyperthyroidism patients plus 17 patients who later progressed from hyperthyroidism to ophthalmopathy. T-cell repertoires of thyroid tissue and blood were compared in about 6 hyperthyroidism patients. Following sampling, methimazole starting at 30 mg daily was administered to hyperthyroidism patients, and high-dose intravenous methylprednisolone was administered to ophthalmopathy patients.

This clonotype came up many times. Which antigen it targets is not known. No clone much larger than this one lies a single base away; base qualities are absent. TCR beta CDR3 regions were amplified from RNA transcripts for repertoire sequencing. HTBI primers and the Qiagen OneStep RT-PCR kit were used in a first-round RT-PCR, which was followed by a second-round multiplex PCR, size selection and purification. Libraries were sequenced on an Illumina HiSeq2000 using paired-end 100 bp reads. As for how the authors treated the data: Reads were processed with SOAPnuke, discarding reads with adapters, uncalled bases, mean Phred below 15, or no exact constant-primer or identifier match. High-quality paired reads were merged with COPE v1.2.5. Each unique nucleotide sequence was defined as a clonotype, and clonotypes were aligned to IMGT TRB V, D and J references with MiTCR v1.1. The analysis was limited to V-J combinations with a frequency above 0.0001, which together covered 99.2% of repertoires. For each V-J combination, a TCR clonal expansion and chaos score was defined as the ratio of F50 clonal expansion to chaos observed in the TCRdist matrix. Welch's t-statistics and random forest were used to reduce features to 13 V-J combinations, which were fed into a naive Bayes classifier. The Morisita-Horn index was used to measure how similar the thyroid and blood repertoires were. The public reads were quality trimmed at Q25 with fastp and then assembled into clones with MiXCR by TCRdb, keeping productive beta chains. All rows with the same CDR3 protein become a single entry with the most common DNA and genes. The V and J calls and clone size come from TCRdb's table, not from the authors' own analysis. The sample table lists 300,000 to 350,000 distinct CDR3 sequences, 17% of them with a count of one. Together, the top ten hold around an eighth of the sample.

Findings and caveats that apply to the study as a whole: Among expanded thyroid clonotypes with frequency above 0.001, most also showed up in blood, which suggests that blood repertoires may reflect the thyroid immune response. In validation, the model predicted ophthalmopathy progression with less than 71% sensitivity and 72.22% specificity; around twelve predicted patients were CT-confirmed with GO in a median of about 7.1 months. In cross-validation, the 13-signature model distinguished ophthalmopathy from stable hyperthyroidism with nearly 90% sensitivity and almost 83% specificity, and in the test set the corresponding values were roughly 78% and 74%. Sample size was not statistically predetermined, and group allocation was not concealed from the investigators.

CDR1 and CDR2 are drawn from the germline V gene: SNHLY, FYNNEI. Trimming leaves V shorter by 2 bases and J shorter by 7 bases, with the junction holding 9 bases beyond the gene matches. Including the terminal cysteine and phenylalanine, the CDR3 comprises 15 residues. Only CDR3 DNA remains: 45 bases, in frame from the first base. Patients with ophthalmopathy had moderately to severely active disease, with a Clinical Activity Score of 3 or more, a NOSPECS grade of 4 or more, and a disease duration of less than 3 months. Patients were excluded if they had other autoimmune diseases, uncontrolled infections, pregnancy or lactation. Clinical symptoms, serum thyroxine, TRAb, thyroid ultrasound and orbital computed tomography formed the basis of the diagnosis. PBMCs were isolated from around 10 ml of fresh peripheral blood by Ficoll-Paque density gradient centrifugation. Total RNA was extracted with Trizol reagent and quality-checked on an Agilent 2100 Bioanalyzer.

This receptor was taken from an adult man with Graves' ophthalmopathy. The sample taken for sequencing was peripheral blood. Recombination linked TRBV2 to TRBJ1-1, with 8 middle bases fitting TRBD1. CDR3 reads: CASSESPGTGYEAFF. The nucleotide sequence is TGTGCCAGCAGTGAAAGTCCCGGGACAGGTTATGAAGCTTTCTTT.